This TCR beta chain stems from a study of T cells in Graves' hyperthyroidism and ophthalmopathy. On the study more broadly: Sampling of peripheral blood happened at initial diagnosis, prior to any treatment.

Amplification targeted TCR beta CDR3 regions from RNA transcripts. A set of HTBI primers served as the primers for a first-round RT-PCR of the TCR CDR3. MiXCR, run by TCRdb on the multiplex PCR reads, gives a single entry per CDR3 protein. The sample lists 250,000 to 300,000 distinct CDR3 sequences; more than 10% were seen once. Per the germline V gene, CDR1 is SGHRS and CDR2 is YFSETQ. The length of the CDR3 is 17 residues. The V gene end was trimmed by 4 bases and the J gene end by 0 bases; junction bases not matched to a gene: 8. Diagnoses were established using clinical symptoms, serum thyroxine and TRAb, thyroid ultrasound and orbital computed tomography. Ahead of any ophthalmopathy symptoms, the blood sample was obtained at the first diagnosis of hyperthyroidism.

V and J are TRBV5-1 and TRBJ2-3; 10 positions agree with TRBD1. Source material: blood. The clonotype originates from a woman between 25 and 40 years old with Graves' hyperthyroidism that later progressed to Graves' ophthalmopathy. CDR3 sequence (DNA): TGCGCCAGCAGCCCCGGACAGGGGGGCATTAGCACAGATACGCAGTATTTT. It encodes CASSPGQGGISTDTQYF.